This paragraph reports one T cell receptor beta chain. The antigen remains undetermined. Measured with immunoSEQ multiplex PCR; TCRdb has only the in-frame clones, and not every one. Here the sample spans approximately 45,000 clones, approximately 90% being singletons. CDR3 length: 16 residues. V was clipped by 2 bases and J by 5 bases; unmatched bases: 6. Germline CDR1 reads SGHRS; CDR2 reads YFSETQ. The data derive from a study of a mutant IDH1 vaccine in newly diagnosed glioma. About the research overall: All eight of the vaccinations patients received fell in weeks 1, 3, 5, 7, 11, 15, 19 and 23. Patients were pretreated with radiotherapy, temozolomide, or both, mostly both.

Specified time point: week 23, last vaccination. Mutant IDH1 20-mer peptide, at 300 ug, made up each vaccine dose, with topical imiquimod. Every donor had a new WHO grade 3 or 4 astrocytoma that was IDH1-mutant, with loss of nuclear ATRX. The J gene is TRBJ2-1, the V gene TRBV5-1, with 11 nucleotides matching TRBD2. The clonotype originates from a man between 50 and 59 years old with glioma. The material sequenced was PBMCs, taken from a glioma patient whose treatment included an IDH1 peptide vaccine. CDR3 coding DNA: TGCGCCAGCAGCTTACCGCCTAGCGGGGGGAACAATGAGCAGTTCTTC. It codes for CASSLPPSGGNNEQFF. The full variable domain, completed using reference TRBV5-1 and TRBJ2-1, is KAGVTQTPRYLIKTRGQQVTLSCSPISGHRSVSWYQQTPGQGLQFLFEYFSETQRNKGNFPGRFSGRQFSNSRSEMNVSTLELGDSALYLCASSLPPSGGNNEQFFGPGTRLTVL.